Shown below are 28 T cell receptor beta chains from a single sample sequenced in a study of blood T cell repertoires in COVID-19. Libraries were prepared by immunoSEQ multiplex PCR; TCRdb keeps only in-frame clonotypes and omits some of them. The table records 170,000 or so clones, 88% of them present only once. The sample was PBMCs or T cells enriched from blood (not recorded which). Every receptor here comes from a woman younger than 30 who had recovered from COVID-19.

The rearrangement joins TRBV2 to TRBJ1-5; D ambiguous. This CDR3 spans 15 amino acids. CDR1 SNHLY and CDR2 FYNNEI come from the germline V gene. Trimming cost V 6 bases and J 1 base, with 13 bases left between them. As DNA, the CDR3 is TGTGCCAGCAGCCCGTCTCGGGTAAGCAATCAGCCCCAGCATTTT. It yields the protein CASSPSRVSNQPQHF.

DNA of the CDR3: TGTGCCAGCAGCTTTGCGCCAAAGAACGGCACCGGGGAGCTGTTTTTT. Its translation: CASSFAPKNGTGELFF. The chain is built from TRBV12-1 and TRBJ2-2; the table's D call, TRBD2, has no DNA check behind it. TRBV12-1 is a recognized pseudogene. The CDR3 totals 16 residues.

The chain recombines TRBV6-6 with TRBJ2-7; perhaps TRBD1 as D (5 bases). Trimming cost V 4 bases and J 1 base, with 11 bases left between them. CDR1 MNHNY and CDR2 SVGAGI come from the germline V gene (reference sequence). CDR3 length: 14 residues. The CDR3 region has the DNA TGTGCCAGCAGTTCGTCGACAGCTTCCTACGAGCAGTACTTC. Translating it yields CASSSSTASYEQYF.

The chain recombines TRBV15 with TRBJ1-1; 7 bases match TRBD1. Germline V lookup: CDR1 LNHNV, CDR2 YYDKDF (reference sequence). CDR3 length: 17 residues. Unmatched junction bases numbered 13, after V lost 1 base and J lost 5 bases. CDR3 in amino acids: CATSRVQGRGLETEAFF. The CDR3 DNA sequence: TGTGCCACCAGCAGAGTACAGGGAAGGGGGCTGGAGACTGAAGCTTTCTTT.

As regards this clone: The sample holds other DNA sequences that translate to the same CDR3. The chain has TRBV5-6 and TRBJ1-1, with 9 bases that match TRBD1. Germline V CDR1 and CDR2: SGHDT, YYEEEE. V lost 4 bases, J lost 5 bases, and 3 bases stayed unmatched. CDR3 size: 13 residues. CDR3 bases: TGTGCCAGCAGCCTACAGGGGGCTACTGAAGCTTTCTTT. This translates into CASSLQGATEAFF.

The V call is TRBV6-5, the J call TRBJ2-3, with TRBD2 as a possible D gene (6 bases). CDR1 and CDR2 (germline): MNHEY, SVGAGI. Between the trimmed V and J ends, which lost 0 bases and 2 bases, there was a span of 12 bases. The CDR3 runs to 16 residues. CDR3 sequence reads: CASSYSEGRPTDTQYF. In DNA, the CDR3 is TGTGCCAGCAGTTACTCGGAGGGGCGCCCCACAGATACGCAGTATTTT.

This chain uses TRBV29-1 with TRBJ1-2, with D hard to call. Trimming took off 6 bases at V and 8 bases at J, with 13 bases between the two ends. The CDR3 totals 11 residues. Germline CDR1 and CDR2: SQVTM and ANQGSEA. CDR3: CSVPGRVGYTF. DNA for the CDR3: TGCAGCGTCCCCGGCCGGGTCGGCTACACCTTC.

V gene TRBV29-1 combines with J gene TRBJ2-3; D gene uncertain. Germline loops: CDR1 SQVTM, CDR2 ANQGSEA. Trimming stripped 2 bases from V and 6 bases from J, with 12 bases between. The CDR3 has 13 amino acids. The CDR3 DNA is TGCAGCGTTGAATATGGTTTCGGGGATACGCAGTATTTT. It codes for CSVEYGFGDTQYF.

V usage is TRBV24-1 and J usage is TRBJ2-3, with 8 nucleotides matching TRBD2. The CDR3 has 16 amino acids. Germline V gives CDR1 KGHDR, CDR2 SFDVKD. Trimming cost V 7 bases and J 6 bases; bases outside gene matches: 14. The CDR3 nucleotides read TGTGCCACCAGGGAAAACCTAGCGGGCGGTGGGGATACGCAGTATTTT. Translation: CATRENLAGGGDTQYF.

This rearrangement joins TRBV29-1 to TRBJ1-1; D unclear. From germline, CDR1 is SQVTM and CDR2 ANQGSEA. Trimming cost V 4 bases and J 7 bases, with 16 bases left between them. The CDR3 totals 13 residues. Here the CDR3 reads CSVVWWQYGEAFF. The CDR3 coding sequence is TGCAGCGTTGTGTGGTGGCAGTATGGTGAAGCTTTCTTT.

J is TRBJ1-6 and V is TRBV27; D unresolved. V lost 2 bases, J lost 10 bases, and 18 bases lay in between. The length of the CDR3 is 16 residues. CDR1 is MNHEY, CDR2 SMNVEV, per germline (reference sequence). The CDR3 DNA sequence: TGTGCCAGCAGTTTAGGTACTCGGATCACTAAATCACCCCTCCACTTT. Residues: CASSLGTRITKSPLHF.

The rearrangement uses TRBV5-1 and TRBJ2-7; weak D call: TRBD1 (6 bases). Per germline, CDR1 SGHRS and CDR2 YFSETQ. The CDR3 loop spans 15 amino acids. Trimming removed 4 bases from V and 2 bases from J, with 16 bases in between. As DNA, the CDR3 is TGCGCCAGCAGCCAAGACAGGCGAAACCCCTACGAGCAGTACTTC. Amino acids: CASSQDRRNPYEQYF.

The count of this clone is one. The genes are TRBV7-9 and TRBJ1-6; TRBD1 agrees at 9 bases. CDR3 size: 16 residues. Germline CDR1 SEHNR, CDR2 FQNEAQ (reference sequence). J lost 6 bases, V lost 5 bases, and 8 bases had no gene match. The DNA of the CDR3 is TGTGCCAGCAGCGAGATCCGACAGGGGGGTAATTCACCCCTCCACTTT. It specifies CASSEIRQGGNSPLHF.

J is TRBJ2-3 and V is TRBV5-3, with 8 bases fitting TRBD2. TRBV5-3 is an ORF; its function is uncertain. CDR3 length equals 16 residues. Trimming took 0 bases from V and 1 from J; bases not matched to a gene: 4. CDR3 sequence reads: CARSLATAGGTDTQYF. Written as DNA, the CDR3 is TGTGCCAGAAGCTTGGCCACAGCGGGGGGCACAGATACGCAGTATTTT.

The chain joins TRBV10-3 to TRBJ2-7; 9 bases match TRBD1. Germline CDR1 is ENHRY and CDR2 is SYGVKD. The ends lost 9 bases at V and 4 bases at J; junction bases unmatched: 7. The CDR3 extends over 13 amino acids. Here the CDR3 reads CAIGWDREYEQYF. The CDR3, as DNA: TGTGCCATAGGTTGGGACAGGGAATACGAGCAGTACTTC.

V gene TRBV11-2 combines with J gene TRBJ2-2, with unresolved D. Germline CDR1 SGHAT, CDR2 FQNNGV. This CDR3 has 15 residues. The V end was cut by 5 bases, the J end by 4 bases, with 14 bases between. The CDR3 spells CASSPPTLLTGELFF. In DNA form, the CDR3 reads TGTGCCAGCAGCCCTCCTACCCTACTCACCGGGGAGCTGTTTTTT.

This chain links TRBV2 with TRBJ2-3; possible D gene TRBD2, 5 bases. Per germline, CDR1 SNHLY and CDR2 FYNNEI. CDR3 length: 14 amino acids. Trimming stripped 6 bases from V and 3 bases from J, with 13 bases between. This CDR3 is CASRRIEGTDTQYF. CDR3 DNA: TGTGCCAGCAGGCGGATCGAGGGAACAGATACGCAGTATTTT.

This clone was seen just once. The rearrangement links TRBV30 to TRBJ1-2; D is undetermined. Per germline, CDR1 GTSNPN and CDR2 SVGIG (reference sequence). Trimming cost V 0 bases and J 13 bases, with 15 bases left between them. The CDR3 extends over 12 amino acids. The CDR3 coding sequence is TGTGCCTGGAGTGTACTTGGTGGAGGATCCACCTTC. Translating gives CAWSVLGGGSTF.

The CDR3 coding sequence is TGTGCCAGCAGCTTAGCGAAGGGGACAGGGGATTTTCGGTCCTACGAGCAGTACTTC. Residues: CASSLAKGTGDFRSYEQYF. The chain recombines TRBV7-9 with TRBJ2-7; 10 bases are shared with TRBD1. CDR3 length: 19 residues. J lost 1 base, V lost 0 bases, and 12 bases had no gene match. Germline CDR1 and CDR2: SEHNR and FQNEAQ (reference sequence).

In DNA, the CDR3 is TGTGCCAGCAGCTTATCACGGGAGACCCAGTACTTC. It codes for CASSLSRETQYF. This chain connects TRBV11-1 to TRBJ2-5; D ambiguous. Germline-derived CDR1 and CDR2 are SGHAT and FQDESV (reference sequence). The V and J ends lost 2 bases and 5 bases respectively, with 6 bases between them. The CDR3 has 12 residues. The full variable domain, completed using reference TRBV11-1 and TRBJ2-5, is EAEVAQSPRYKITEKSQAVAFWCDPISGHATLYWYRQILGQGPELLVQFQDESVVDDSQLPKDRFSAERLKGVDSTLKIQPAELGDSAMYLCASSLSRETQYFGPGTRLLVL.

The rearrangement uses TRBV30 and TRBJ2-7, with a tentative D call TRBD1 (5 bases). Germline CDR1 reads GTSNPN; CDR2 reads SVGIG (reference sequence). The V end lost 0 bases, the J end lost 3 bases, and 9 bases lay between the germline ends. The CDR3 covers 13 residues. CDR3 residues: CAWSVQRGYEQYF. DNA for the CDR3: TGTGCCTGGAGTGTACAAAGGGGCTACGAGCAGTACTTC.

The V gene is TRBV7-6, the J gene TRBJ2-1; D not resolved. This CDR3 comprises 16 residues. Trimming shortened V by 5 bases and J by 2 bases, and 16 bases separated the two germline ends. CDR1 SGHVS and CDR2 FNYEAQ come from the germline V gene. CDR3: CASSTLRGSTYNEQFF. The CDR3 DNA is TGTGCCAGCAGCACACTCCGAGGCAGTACCTACAATGAGCAGTTCTTC.

The rearrangement joins TRBV7-8 to TRBJ2-7, with 9 nucleotides matching TRBD1. The CDR3 is 14 residues long. Per the germline V gene, CDR1 is SGHVS and CDR2 is FQNEAQ. J gave up 3 bases and V 5 bases, and 5 bases lay outside the gene matches. The CDR3 nucleotides are TGTGCCAGCAGCGACACGGGACAGGGCTACGAGCAGTACTTC. Residues: CASSDTGQGYEQYF.

CDR3 nucleotides: TGTGCCAGCAGTTTCTCGGGAGTCAGCTACACCTTC. Translation: CASSFSGVSYTF. J is TRBJ1-2 and V is TRBV28; unclear D gene. Germline lookup yields CDR1 MDHEN and CDR2 SYDVKM. Trimming shortened V by 3 bases and J by 9 bases, and 11 bases separated the two germline ends. This CDR3 contains 12 residues.

The genes are TRBV4-1 and TRBJ1-2; the match to TRBD1 covers 9 bases. The CDR3 has 17 residues. V lost 4 bases, J lost 4 bases, and 13 bases stayed unmatched. Germline V lookup: CDR1 MGHRA, CDR2 YSYEKL. CDR3 in DNA: TGCGCCAGCAGCCCCCTCGTCCCGGGACAGGGTTCCTATGGCTACACCTTC. It specifies CASSPLVPGQGSYGYTF.

This sequence joins TRBV5-6 and TRBJ2-7; 14 positions match TRBD2. J was trimmed by 2 bases and V by 4 bases; bases with no gene match: 11. The CDR3 totals 18 residues. Germline V gene lookup returns CDR1 SGHDT and CDR2 YYEEEE. The CDR3, as DNA: TGTGCCAGCAGCCACGGACTAGCGGGAGGCCGAAACACCTACGAGCAGTACTTC. Translating it yields CASSHGLAGGRNTYEQYF.

V is TRBV11-2 and J is TRBJ2-2; D ambiguous. Trimming shortened V by 1 base and J by 2 bases, and 2 bases separated the two germline ends. The CDR3 spans 13 residues. Germline V gene sequence: CDR1 SGHAT, CDR2 FQNNGV. The CDR3 nucleotides read TGTGCCAGCAGCTTAGCTAACACCGGGGAGCTGTTTTTT. As protein: CASSLANTGELFF.

This chain joins TRBV7-8 and TRBJ2-2, with TRBD1 matching over 12 bases. Germline-derived CDR1 and CDR2 are SGHVS and FQNEAQ. J was trimmed by 4 bases and V by 3 bases; bases with no gene match: 3. The CDR3 spans 16 residues. The DNA for the CDR3 is TGTGCCAGCAGCTTGGGGGACAGGGGGCGCACCGGGGAGCTGTTTTTT. It translates to CASSLGDRGRTGELFF.